Shown below are 6 T cell receptor beta chains from a single sample sequenced in a study of T cell responses to AZD1222 COVID-19 vaccine. Using immunoSEQ multiplex PCR, the repertoire was profiled, and TCRdb retains in-frame clones only, with some absent. The sample lists 55,000 to 85,000 clones, 84% occurring once. The sample here was peripheral blood, taken on day 0 of AZD1222 vaccination. The receptors originated from an adult in good health.

The CDR3 DNA sequence: TGTGCCAGCAGCTTAGATAGTCAAACCTACAATGAGCAGTTCTTC. This codes for CASSLDSQTYNEQFF. This chain joins TRBV7-2 and TRBJ2-1; D gene unclear. CDR3 size: 15 residues. Germline loops: CDR1 SGHTA, CDR2 FQGNSA. Between the trimmed V and J ends, which lost 1 base and 2 bases, there was a span of 9 bases.

The V call is TRBV4-2, the J call TRBJ2-4, with 13 bases lining up with TRBD2. The V and J ends lost 3 bases and 8 bases, in that order; junction bases with no gene match: 4. Per germline, CDR1 LGHNA and CDR2 YNFKEQ. The CDR3 is 15 residues long. Here the CDR3 reads CASSQILAGGDIQYF. The DNA of the CDR3 is TGTGCCAGCAGCCAGATACTAGCGGGGGGGGACATTCAGTACTTC.

In its sample, this clone was seen once. The chain is built from TRBV10-3 and TRBJ1-5; 7 bases map to TRBD1. Per germline, CDR1 ENHRY and CDR2 SYGVKD. The junction had 11 bases not matched to a gene; V was cut back by 10 bases and J by 5 bases. The CDR3 covers 14 residues. Here the CDR3 reads CATRPGTVDQPQHF. CDR3 nucleotides: TGTGCCACCAGACCCGGGACAGTCGATCAGCCCCAGCATTTT.

This clone showed up just once. This chain uses TRBV3-1 (or the pseudogene TRBV3-2) with TRBJ2-1, with D perhaps TRBD2 (7 bases). This CDR3 has 15 residues. Germline V gene sequence: CDR1 LGHDT, CDR2 YNNKEL (reference sequence). V was clipped by 1 base and J by 10 bases, with 17 bases between them. In nucleotides, the CDR3 is TGTGCCAGCAGCCAAGGGGGGGGCAGATTAAGGGAGCAGTTCTTC. Amino acids: CASSQGGGRLREQFF.

This clone has a single count. This chain links TRBV6-5 with TRBJ1-2; no definite D call. Germline V gives CDR1 MNHEY, CDR2 SVGAGI. The CDR3 loop spans 11 amino acids. V dropped 7 bases and J dropped 1 base, with 4 bases sitting between them. This CDR3 reads CASIFNYGYTF. The CDR3 nucleotides are TGTGCCAGCATCTTTAACTATGGCTACACCTTC.

The V and J genes are TRBV18 and TRBJ1-3; TRBD1 matches at 8 bases. There are 16 residues in the CDR3. With V trimmed by 3 bases and J by 0 bases, 4 bases remained unmatched. Germline V gene lookup returns CDR1 KGHSH and CDR2 LQKENI. The CDR3 protein is CASSPRQGYSGNTIYF. CDR3 bases: TGTGCCAGCTCACCCCGACAGGGGTACTCTGGAAACACCATATATTTT.